This T cell receptor (beta chain) was sequenced during a study of graft-versus-host responses after intestinal transplantation. Background on the study: Recipients had transplants, and these were multivisceral, liver-intestinal, or isolated intestinal. General observations from the study: Allograft clonal ratios (graft-versus-host to host-versus-graft) were high in patients who had graft-donor T cell macrochimerism. The highest levels of circulating GvH clones went along with early declines in HvG clones after transplant. Present in recipient marrow, GvH clones included some that appeared first in ileum or blood.

Repertoires were generated with immunoSEQ multiplex PCR, while TCRdb's copy carries only in-frame clones and drops some. Of about 94,000 clones listed, over 75% were seen once; the top ten hold approximately 0.5%. The CDR3 runs to 14 residues. V shed 4 bases, J shed 5 bases, and the junction held 7 bases outside the gene matches. CDR1 and CDR2 (germline): ENHRY, SYGVKD. Comment on this clone: Its cognate antigen is unknown.

The chain couples TRBV10-3 to TRBJ2-7; TRBD1 agrees at 8 bases. The sequenced sample was unstimulated CD8+ T cells sorted from spleen or lymph node cells, obtained before intestinal transplant. The sequence derives from a human donor who received an intestinal transplant. CDR3 residues: CAISADRGMNEQYF. The CDR3 nucleotides read TGTGCCATCAGTGCTGACAGGGGTATGAACGAGCAGTACTTC.